These 8 T cell receptor beta chains were all obtained from the same sample, sequenced in a study of blood T cell repertoires in COVID-19. TCRdb keeps only in-frame clones here, not all; method: immunoSEQ multiplex PCR. The table records 200,000 to 250,000 clones, 75% to 90% of them present only once. The material sequenced was peripheral blood. These receptors were collected from a middle-aged woman with acute or convalescent COVID-19.

The rearrangement joins TRBV6-6 to TRBJ2-7; D may be TRBD2 (6 bases). V lost 2 bases and J 2 bases, leaving 10 bases between the germline ends. From germline, CDR1 is MNHNY and CDR2 SVGAGI (reference sequence). The CDR3 length is 14 residues. This CDR3 is CASSYTAGPYEQYV. CDR3 nucleotides: TGTGCCAGCAGTTACACGGCGGGGCCCTACGAGCAGTACGTC.

V gene TRBV19 combines with J gene TRBJ1-4; 7 bases fit TRBD1. This CDR3 is built from 13 residues. CDR1 LNHDA and CDR2 SQIVND come from the germline V gene (reference sequence). V was pared by 8 bases and J by 3 bases, with 3 bases of the junction left unmatched. DNA for the CDR3: TGTGCCAGTCGGGGGACAGCTAATGAAAAACTGTTTTTT. Translated, it gives CASRGTANEKLFF. Drawing the rest from reference TRBV19 and TRBJ1-4, the complete variable domain is DGGITQSPKYLFRKEGQNVTLSCEQNLNHDAMYWYRQDPGQGLRLIYYSQIVNDFQKGDIAEGYSVSREKKESFPLTVTSAQKNPTAFYLCASRGTANEKLFFGSGTQLSVL.

V gene TRBV3-1 (or the pseudogene TRBV3-2) combines with J gene TRBJ1-2; 7 bases map to TRBD1. Trimming took 4 bases from V and 8 from J; bases not matched to a gene: 7. Germline CDR1 LGHDT, CDR2 YNNKEL (reference sequence). This CDR3 comprises 13 residues. CDR3 DNA sequence: TGTGCCAGCAGCCGGGGACAGCCTATGGGCTACACCTTC. This gives the protein CASSRGQPMGYTF.

This clone was detected only once. The rearrangement joins TRBV4-1 to TRBJ2-1; 8 bases line up with TRBD2. Germline trimming cut 0 bases from V and 6 bases from J; bases unmatched to any gene: 4. CDR1 and CDR2 from the germline V gene are MGHRA and YSYEKL. There are 15 residues in the CDR3. DNA of the CDR3: TGCGCCAGCAGCCAAGACGGCGGGGGGCGCAATGAGCAGTTCTTC. It encodes CASSQDGGGRNEQFF.

The genes are TRBV19 and TRBJ1-1; the D gene is possibly TRBD1 (6 bases). Trimming cost V 8 bases and J 4 bases, with 14 bases left between them. Germline assignment: CDR1 LNHDA and CDR2 SQIVND (reference sequence). This CDR3 comprises 13 residues. CDR3 sequence: CASGEQGSTEAFF. CDR3 bases: TGTGCCAGTGGCGAACAGGGAAGCACTGAAGCTTTCTTT.

The CDR3 sequence is CASSHGRDRGISLSGYTF. The CDR3 DNA follows: TGTGCCAGCAGCCACGGACGGGACAGGGGGATTTCCCTCTCTGGCTACACCTTC. V and J are TRBV3-1 (or the pseudogene TRBV3-2) and TRBJ1-2; 11 bases line up with TRBD1. CDR3 length equals 18 residues. CDR1 LGHDT and CDR2 YNNKEL come from the germline V gene (reference sequence). Trimming cost V 3 bases and J 7 bases; bases outside gene matches: 16.

The rearrangement uses TRBV3-1 (or the pseudogene TRBV3-2) and TRBJ1-2, with 7 bases identical to TRBD1. CDR3 length: 17 residues. The V gene's germline CDR1 is LGHDT and CDR2 YNNKEL (reference sequence). J was trimmed by 7 bases and V by 0 bases; bases with no gene match: 14. In DNA, the CDR3 is TGTGCCAGCAGCCAAGACGCCACAGGGGCGCGATCTTTTGGCTACACCTTC. This translates into CASSQDATGARSFGYTF.

The rearrangement uses TRBV27 and TRBJ1-2; tentative D call: TRBD1 (6 bases). Trimming took off 5 bases at V and 2 bases at J, with 15 bases between the two ends. The CDR3 contains 15 residues. Germline loops: CDR1 MNHEY, CDR2 SMNVEV (reference sequence). The CDR3 protein is CASSIGGAGNYGYTF. As DNA, the CDR3 is TGTGCCAGCAGTATCGGGGGGGCGGGGAACTATGGCTACACCTTC.